Listed below are T cell receptor beta chains from one sample, sequenced in a study of blood T cell repertoires in COVID-19. The assay was immunoSEQ multiplex PCR, and TCRdb's table has in-frame clones only and misses some. The sample has 180,000 or so clones, around 86% seen once; the top ten hold under 3.5%. Input material: peripheral blood. The receptors originated from a woman aged 25-40 years with active or convalescent COVID-19. CDR3s include the opening cysteine and the closing phenylalanine or tryptophan. Each record gives: V gene, clone size, J gene, D gene, CDR3 protein, CDR3 DNA. A D gene is named only where the DNA matches it firmly. Size is stated for part of the rows, as once, few or many counts, or as a class when the clone is expanded.

>TRBV7-9|-|TRBJ1-2|-
CASSLSQQGSGYTF
TGTGCCAGCAGCTTAAGTCAGCAGGGGAGCGGCTACACCTTC
>TRBV6-1|-|TRBJ2-7|TRBD2
CASSEESLAGPYEQYF
TGTGCCAGCAGTGAAGAGTCGCTAGCGGGACCCTACGAGCAGTACTTC
>TRBV30|-|TRBJ1-5|-
CAWSKGQLDQPQHF
TGTGCCTGGAGTAAAGGACAGCTAGATCAGCCCCAGCATTTT
>TRBV27|once|TRBJ1-2|-
CASSGGDGYTF
TGTGCCAGCAGTGGGGGGGATGGCTACACCTTC
>TRBV10-1|-|TRBJ2-2|TRBD2
CASSGGKNTRGSIGELFF
TGCGCCAGCAGTGGCGGGAAGAATACGCGGGGGTCTATCGGGGAGCTGTTTTTT
>TRBV6-6|-|TRBJ2-2|-
CASSRPRLVGHGGELFF
TGTGCCAGCAGTCGCCCCCGACTAGTAGGTCATGGCGGGGAGCTGTTTTTT
>TRBV18|-|TRBJ2-7|TRBD2
CASSPPRLADYEQYF
TGTGCCAGCTCACCACCGCGACTAGCTGACTACGAGCAGTACTTC
>TRBV6-2/TRBV6-3|-|TRBJ2-3|TRBD2
CASRPLTGQGTSGITQYF
TGTGCCAGCAGGCCTCTAACGGGACAGGGGACTAGCGGGATTACGCAGTATTTT
>TRBV5-6|-|TRBJ2-1|TRBD2
CASSRLAGGSYNEQFF
TGTGCCAGCAGCCGACTAGCGGGAGGCTCCTACAATGAGCAGTTCTTC
>TRBV3-1/TRBV3-2|-|TRBJ2-1|TRBD2
CASSSQRETYNEQFF
TGTGCCAGCAGCTCTCAGCGGGAGACCTACAATGAGCAGTTCTTC
>TRBV6-5|-|TRBJ1-3|TRBD1
CASSPQTGSGNTIYF
TGTGCCAGCAGTCCCCAGACAGGGAGCGGAAACACCATATATTTT
>TRBV11-2|-|TRBJ1-2|-
CASSLVPGEGPHSNYGYTF
TGTGCCAGCAGCTTAGTCCCCGGTGAGGGCCCGCATTCGAACTATGGCTACACCTTC
>TRBV9|-|TRBJ1-1|TRBD1
CASSAYDRGNTEAFF
TGTGCCAGCAGCGCCTACGACAGGGGGAACACTGAAGCTTTCTTT
>TRBV4-1|-|TRBJ2-2|TRBD1
CASSQTGTGPGELFF
TGCGCCAGCAGCCAAACCGGGACAGGGCCCGGGGAGCTGTTTTTT
>TRBV2|-|TRBJ1-2|-
CASIGRSNYGYTF
TGTGCCAGCATTGGCAGGTCTAACTATGGCTACACCTTC
>TRBV15|-|TRBJ1-2|-
CATSSERTVYGYTF
TGTGCCACCAGCTCAGAGCGGACAGTCTATGGCTACACCTTC
>TRBV7-9|-|TRBJ1-2|-
CASSLMGAYGYTF
TGTGCCAGCAGCTTAATGGGGGCCTATGGCTACACCTTC
>TRBV6-6|-|TRBJ1-6|TRBD1
CASSYFDRGPNSPLHF
TGTGCCAGCAGTTACTTTGACAGGGGTCCTAATTCACCCCTCCACTTT
>TRBV9|-|TRBJ2-2|TRBD1
CASSVVLAIGTGDTGELFF
TGTGCCAGCAGCGTAGTATTGGCAATCGGGACAGGGGATACCGGGGAGCTGTTTTTT
>TRBV6-2/TRBV6-3|-|TRBJ2-7|-
CASSYTAQTSYEQYF
TGTGCCAGCAGTTACACGGCTCAGACAAGCTACGAGCAGTACTTC
>TRBV19|few|TRBJ1-3|-
CAAGAGTLSIYF
TGTGCCGCTGGCGCGGGTACCCTCAGCATATATTTT
>TRBV28|-|TRBJ2-7|TRBD2
CASSSETSGSVRLSQGEQYF
TGTGCCAGCAGTTCTGAGACTAGCGGGAGTGTCAGACTCTCTCAGGGCGAGCAGTACTTC
>TRBV14|few|TRBJ2-7|TRBD1
CASSHGGTGNSYEQYF
TGTGCCAGCAGCCATGGGGGGACAGGGAATTCCTACGAGCAGTACTTC
>TRBV27|-|TRBJ2-5|TRBD2
CASSSGTSGRETQYF
TGTGCCAGCAGTTCCGGGACTAGCGGGAGAGAGACCCAGTACTTC
>TRBV19|-|TRBJ1-2|TRBD1
CASSGTGFYGYTF
TGTGCCAGTTCCGGGACAGGCTTCTATGGCTACACCTTC
>TRBV3-1/TRBV3-2|once|TRBJ2-1|-
CASSQVEAGRHNEQFF
TGTGCCAGCAGCCAAGTCGAAGCGGGCAGACACAATGAGCAGTTCTTC
>TRBV14|few|TRBJ1-2|-
CASSQERRLSHYGYTF
TGTGCCAGCAGCCAAGAGAGGCGGCTATCCCACTATGGCTACACCTTC
>TRBV18|-|TRBJ2-1|-
CASSSAGGIYNEQFF
TGTGCCAGCTCCAGTGCAGGGGGGATCTACAATGAGCAGTTCTTC
>TRBV7-9|-|TRBJ2-3|TRBD2
CASSSSGASTDTQYF
TGTGCCAGCAGCTCTAGCGGGGCTAGCACAGATACGCAGTATTTT
>TRBV29-1|once|TRBJ2-1|-
CSVVGATNAGEQFF
TGCAGCGTTGTAGGGGCCACTAATGCTGGTGAGCAGTTCTTC
>TRBV6-2/TRBV6-3|once|TRBJ1-5|-
CASSTDRLGNQPQHF
TGTGCCAGCAGTACAGACAGGTTAGGCAATCAGCCCCAGCATTTT
>TRBV2|-|TRBJ1-5|TRBD1
CASSIDRGFSNQPQHF
TGTGCCAGCAGTATAGACAGGGGGTTTAGCAATCAGCCCCAGCATTTT
>TRBV28|once|TRBJ1-1|TRBD1
CASSTGGTEAFF
TGTGCCAGCAGCACAGGGGGCACTGAAGCTTTCTTT
>TRBV5-1|-|TRBJ1-1|-
CASKRPGERTEAFF
TGCGCCAGCAAACGCCCAGGGGAGCGCACTGAAGCTTTCTTT
>TRBV6-6|-|TRBJ2-4|-
CASSYPREQRANIQYF
TGTGCCAGCAGTTACCCCCGGGAACAGAGGGCAAACATTCAGTACTTC
>TRBV29-1|-|TRBJ1-3|-
CSARGYRDTIYF
TGCAGCGCCCGAGGGTATCGGGACACCATATATTTT
>TRBV7-2|-|TRBJ2-3|-
CASSRGDTTDTQYF
TGTGCCAGCAGCCGTGGGGACACCACAGATACGCAGTATTTT
>TRBV5-6|-|TRBJ2-3|TRBD2
CASTGTSGSTDTQYF
TGTGCCAGCACCGGGACTAGCGGGAGCACAGATACGCAGTATTTT
>TRBV7-9|-|TRBJ1-2|-
CASSSPRGGIYGYTF
TGTGCCAGCAGCTCCCCCCGCGGGGGGATCTATGGCTACACCTTC
>TRBV11-2|-|TRBJ2-3|-
CASSFSRGSTDTQYF
TGTGCCAGCAGCTTTTCTCGCGGAAGCACAGATACGCAGTATTTT
>TRBV29-1|-|TRBJ1-3|TRBD1
CSVDGQGGNTIYF
TGCAGCGTTGACGGACAGGGTGGAAACACCATATATTTT
>TRBV6-5|-|TRBJ1-6|-
CASTRDRSNSPLHF
TGTGCCAGCACCAGAGACAGAAGTAATTCACCCCTCCACTTT
>TRBV2|-|TRBJ2-3|-
CASRKEAGLTDTQYF
TGTGCCAGCAGGAAGGAAGCGGGCCTCACAGATACGCAGTATTTT
>TRBV5-4|-|TRBJ1-1|TRBD1
CASSARQGANTEAFF
TGTGCCAGCAGCGCAAGACAGGGGGCGAACACTGAAGCTTTCTTT
>TRBV6-5|-|TRBJ2-6|-
CASRGGGTGANVLTF
TGTGCCAGCAGAGGAGGGGGCACTGGGGCCAACGTCCTGACTTTC
>TRBV6-5|-|TRBJ1-5|-
CASSFGDNQPQHF
TGTGCCAGCAGTTTCGGGGACAATCAGCCCCAGCATTTT
>TRBV20-1|-|TRBJ1-2|-
CSPTGGYGYTF
TGCAGTCCCACCGGGGGCTATGGCTACACCTTC
>TRBV5-1|-|TRBJ1-1|-
CASRFRATSDTEAFF
TGCGCCAGCAGATTCCGAGCGACCAGTGACACTGAAGCTTTCTTT
>TRBV6-5|-|TRBJ1-1|-
CASKIYRVGNTEAFF
TGTGCCAGCAAAATCTACAGGGTAGGGAACACTGAAGCTTTCTTT
>TRBV7-9|-|TRBJ1-2|TRBD1
CASSLAGQGTYGYTF
TGTGCCAGCAGCTTAGCGGGACAGGGGACCTATGGCTACACCTTC
>TRBV5-4|once|TRBJ2-1|TRBD2
CASSFRLAGVNEQFF
TGTGCCAGCAGCTTCCGACTAGCGGGGGTCAATGAGCAGTTCTTC
>TRBV10-2|-|TRBJ1-4|TRBD1
CASRDRGYEKLFF
TGCGCCAGCAGGGACAGGGGGTATGAAAAACTGTTTTTT